This entry features one TCR beta chain sequence. As yet, its antigen is unknown. Using immunoSEQ multiplex PCR, the repertoire was profiled, and TCRdb retains in-frame clones only, with some absent. The sample holds just under 65,000 clones, 90% to 95% seen once. This sample is drawn from a study of graft-versus-host responses after intestinal transplantation. About the study: Every recipient had anti-thymocyte globulin induction and 3 to 4 years of tacrolimus plus steroids. Notes on the study in general: There was an association between peak levels of circulating GvH clones and early post-transplant HvG declines.

V was cut by 1 base and J by 10 bases, with 10 bases left in between. The CDR3 has 12 amino acids. The V gene's germline CDR1 is LGHNT and CDR2 FRNRAP. This receptor was obtained from a human donor who was the organ donor for an intestinal transplant. Sequenced here: unstimulated CD8+ T cells sorted from spleen or lymph node cells, sampled before transplant. The V call is TRBV12-5, the J call TRBJ1-1; D gene uncertain. The CDR3 DNA follows: TGTGCTAGTGGTTTGGACCATACCGGAGCTTTCTTT. It translates to CASGLDHTGAFF.